What follows are 27 T cell receptor beta chains derived from one specimen sequenced in a study of radiotherapy plus CTLA-4 blockade in lung cancer. Sequencing used immunoSEQ multiplex PCR; TCRdb keeps in-frame clones, though not all of them. Of 100,000 to 150,000 clones in the sample, over 80% are singletons; the top ten hold more than 6.5%. The material was peripheral blood, obtained from a patient treated with radiotherapy plus ipilimumab. All receptors derive from a human donor with non-small cell lung cancer that progressed on radiotherapy plus ipilimumab.

The chain recombines TRBV6-6 with TRBJ2-7, with TRBD2 matching 13 bases. The CDR3 has 15 amino acids. V dropped 7 bases and J dropped 8; count of bases not matched to a gene: 11. Germline V CDR1 and CDR2: MNHNY, SVGAGI (reference sequence). The CDR3 region is CASTSDGTSGAQQYF. DNA for the CDR3: TGTGCCAGCACCTCAGATGGGACTAGCGGGGCACAGCAGTACTTC.

V is TRBV7-3 and J is TRBJ2-3; unclear D gene. The CDR3 length is 15 residues. Trimming took 4 bases from V and 6 from J, leaving 17 bases between them. The germline V gene encodes CDR1 SGHTA and CDR2 FQGTGA. In nucleotides, the CDR3 is TGTGCCAGCAGCTCCCAACTTGGCCCCGCGGATACGCAGTATTTT. Translated, it gives CASSSQLGPADTQYF.

The chain combines TRBV19 with TRBJ1-4; 7 nucleotides match TRBD1. The V gene's germline CDR1 is LNHDA and CDR2 SQIVND (reference sequence). V trimming: 7 bases; J trimming: 5 bases; junction bases outside the gene matches: 7. This CDR3 is built from 14 residues. The CDR3 DNA reads as TGTGCCAGTAAAAGGACAGGCCTAAATGAAAAACTGTTTTTT. The encoded protein is CASKRTGLNEKLFF. The entire variable domain, with the rest obtained from reference TRBV19 and TRBJ1-4, is as follows: DGGITQSPKYLFRKEGQNVTLSCEQNLNHDAMYWYRQDPGQGLRLIYYSQIVNDFQKGDIAEGYSVSREKKESFPLTVTSAQKNPTAFYLCASKRTGLNEKLFFGSGTQLSVL.

CDR3 nucleotide sequence: TGTGCCAGCTCACGCGCGCCAAACAGCCTCTCCTACGAGCAGTACTTC. As protein: CASSRAPNSLSYEQYF. The V and J genes are TRBV18 and TRBJ2-7, with D uncertain. This CDR3 comprises 16 residues. Germline V gene sequence: CDR1 KGHSH, CDR2 LQKENI. V lost 4 bases and J 0 bases, leaving 16 bases between the germline ends.

The chain links TRBV29-1 to TRBJ1-2; D is undetermined. V lost 3 bases, J lost 4 bases, and 12 bases lay in between. Germline-derived CDR1 and CDR2 are SQVTM and ANQGSEA. The CDR3 totals 13 residues. The CDR3 DNA sequence: TGCAGCGTTGATGATCTTGGGGTCTATGGCTACACCTTC. Its protein is CSVDDLGVYGYTF.

This chain uses TRBV7-9 with TRBJ1-5; no reliable D call. The CDR3 consists of 12 residues. The V end lost 2 bases, the J end lost 9 bases, and 8 bases lay between the germline ends. Germline CDR1 reads SEHNR; CDR2 reads FQNEAQ (reference sequence). The CDR3 loop is CASSLTEGPQHF. The CDR3, as DNA: TGTGCCAGCAGCTTAACGGAAGGGCCCCAGCATTTT. Based on the CDR3 plus reference TRBV7-9 and TRBJ1-5, the full variable domain is DTGVSQNPRHKITKRGQNVTFRCDPISEHNRLYWYRQTLGQGPEFLTYFQNEAQLEKSRLLSDRFSAERPKGSFSTLEIQRTEQGDSAMYLCASSLTEGPQHFGDGTRLSIL.

V usage is TRBV19 and J usage is TRBJ1-5; unclear D gene. Trimming cost V 3 bases and J 8 bases, with 11 bases left between them. This CDR3 is 13 amino acids long. Per the germline V gene, CDR1 is LNHDA and CDR2 is SQIVND (reference sequence). This chain's CDR3 is CASSISALEPQHF. CDR3 nucleotide sequence: TGTGCCAGTAGTATCTCGGCCTTGGAGCCCCAGCATTTT.

The chain uses TRBV27 and TRBJ2-2, with a tentative D call TRBD1 (6 bases). Germline CDR1 MNHEY, CDR2 SMNVEV (reference sequence). CDR3 length equals 14 residues. Trimming removed 8 bases from V and 0 bases from J, with 10 bases in between. CDR3 region: CASLGQPNTGELFF. Written as DNA, the CDR3 is TGTGCCAGCCTAGGACAGCCGAACACCGGGGAGCTGTTTTTT.

The chain has TRBV18 and TRBJ1-3, with D unresolved. V was pared by 2 bases and J by 1 base, with 6 bases between. Germline CDR1 is KGHSH and CDR2 is LQKENI. The CDR3 is made up of 14 amino acids. The CDR3 sequence: CASSPSQSGNTIYF. In nucleotides, the CDR3 is TGTGCCAGCTCACCATCTCAGTCTGGAAACACCATATATTTT. Full variable domain (remainder filled in from reference TRBV18 and TRBJ1-3): NAGVMQNPRHLVRRRGQEARLRCSPMKGHSHVYWYRQLPEEGLKFMVYLQKENIIDESGMPKERFSAEFPKEGPSILRIQQVVRGDSAAYFCASSPSQSGNTIYFGEGSWLTVV.

This clone was picked up a small number of times. The gene calls are TRBV5-8 and TRBJ1-2; D perhaps matches TRBD1 (6 bases). This CDR3 is 15 amino acids long. Trimming took 0 bases from V and 4 from J, leaving 13 bases between them. Germline V gene data show CDR1 as SGHTS and CDR2 as YDEGEE. CDR3 sequence (DNA): TGTGCCAGCAGCTTGGTAGGGGGAAAGGCCTATGGCTACACCTTC. Amino acids: CASSLVGGKAYGYTF. The full variable domain, its missing parts supplied by reference TRBV5-8 and TRBJ1-2, is EAGVTQSPTHLIKTRGQQATLRCSPISGHTSVYWYQQALGLGLQFLLWYDEGEERNRGNFPPRFSGRQFPNYSSELNVNALELEDSALYLCASSLVGGKAYGYTFGSGTRLTVV.

V gene TRBV18 combines with J gene TRBJ1-1, with D hard to call. This CDR3 has 15 amino acids. V lost 3 bases and J lost 1, with 12 bases in between. Germline lookup yields CDR1 KGHSH and CDR2 LQKENI. CDR3 loop: CASSPPATPNTEAFF. The CDR3 coding sequence is TGTGCCAGCTCACCGCCGGCGACACCGAACACTGAAGCTTTCTTT.

The count of this clone is one. The rearrangement uses TRBV4-2 and TRBJ2-4, with 8 bases that match TRBD2. V shed 0 bases and J 4 bases; nucleotides not matched to a gene: 8. Looked up from germline, CDR1 is LGHNA and CDR2 is YNFKEQ. This CDR3 is 17 amino acids long. The DNA of the CDR3 is TGTGCCAGCAGCCAAGATGGGAGGGTAGCGGGAAAAAACATTCAGTACTTC. It is translated as CASSQDGRVAGKNIQYF.

The chain couples TRBV7-3 to TRBJ2-1; D is perhaps TRBD2 (5 bases). The V gene lost 8 bases and the J gene lost 7 bases, with 15 bases spanning the gap. The CDR3 has 13 amino acids. CDR1 and CDR2 (germline): SGHTA, FQGTGA. This chain's CDR3 is CASREGGRNEQFF. As DNA, the CDR3 is TGTGCCAGCCGTGAGGGCGGAAGGAATGAGCAGTTCTTC.

This chain connects TRBV10-2 to TRBJ2-7, with 7 bases fitting TRBD2. This CDR3 contains 13 residues. V lost 8 bases to trimming and J lost 7 bases; unmatched junction nucleotides: 11. In germline, CDR1 is WSHSY, CDR2 SAAADI. CDR3: CASAASGMGEQYF. Written as DNA, the CDR3 is TGCGCCAGCGCGGCCAGCGGGATGGGTGAGCAGTACTTC.

The V and J genes are TRBV4-2 and TRBJ2-3; 8 bases are shared with TRBD2. CDR3 length: 19 residues. V shed 0 bases and J 5 bases; nucleotides not matched to a gene: 16. Germline CDR1 is LGHNA and CDR2 is YNFKEQ. The CDR3 is CASSQEHGSGSLARDTQYF. The CDR3 coding sequence is TGTGCCAGCAGCCAAGAACACGGCAGCGGGAGCCTCGCGAGAGATACGCAGTATTTT.

The V call is TRBV11-2, the J call TRBJ2-1; TRBD2 matches at 7 bases. The V segment lost 0 bases and the J segment 9 bases; nucleotides outside the gene matches: 5. Germline CDR1 is SGHAT and CDR2 is FQNNGV. The CDR3 covers 14 residues. The CDR3 protein is CASSLDSSGGEQFF. CDR3 in DNA: TGTGCCAGCAGCTTAGATTCTAGCGGTGGTGAGCAGTTCTTC. Drawing the rest from reference TRBV11-2 and TRBJ2-1, the complete variable domain is EAGVAQSPRYKIIEKRQSVAFWCNPISGHATLYWYQQILGQGPKLLIQFQNNGVVDDSQLPKDRFSAERLKGVDSTLKIQPAKLEDSAVYLCASSLDSSGGEQFFGPGTRLTVL.

The rearrangement joins TRBV7-2 to TRBJ2-7, with 11 bases identical to TRBD2. The V gene's germline CDR1 is SGHTA and CDR2 FQGNSA. This CDR3 comprises 16 residues. V was pared by 5 bases and J by 1 base, with 7 bases of the junction left unmatched. This chain's CDR3 is CASSPKLAGASYEQYF. The DNA for the CDR3 is TGTGCCAGCAGCCCCAAACTAGCGGGAGCATCCTACGAGCAGTACTTC.

The chain couples TRBV10-3 to TRBJ2-1; D is unclear. Trimming pared 7 bases from V and 7 bases from J, leaving 23 bases between. Germline lookup yields CDR1 ENHRY and CDR2 SYGVKD. This CDR3 has 16 amino acids. For the CDR3, the DNA is TGTGCCATCAACCAACCTCTAGGCTTGGATAATAATGAGCAGTTCTTC. As protein: CAINQPLGLDNNEQFF.

The chain uses TRBV19 and TRBJ2-1; 13 bases map to TRBD2. The CDR3 runs to 14 residues. Germline V CDR1 and CDR2: LNHDA, SQIVND (reference sequence). The trim removed 5 bases at V and 6 bases at J, leaving 1 base unmatched. CDR3 bases: TGTGCCAGTAGTCGGACTAGCGGGAGCAATGAGCAGTTCTTC. Translation: CASSRTSGSNEQFF.

This clone was counted a single time. The chain has TRBV11-2 and TRBJ1-4; D remains unclear. Germline CDR1 is SGHAT and CDR2 is FQNNGV. The V and J ends lost 5 bases and 4 bases respectively, with 14 bases between them. This CDR3 comprises 15 residues. CDR3 amino acids: CASSAHTGSNEKLFF. CDR3 sequence (DNA): TGTGCCAGCAGCGCCCACACCGGGAGTAATGAAAAACTGTTTTTT.

V usage is TRBV29-1 and J usage is TRBJ1-3; perhaps TRBD1 as D (5 bases). The CDR3 length is 12 residues. The V end was cut by 6 bases, the J end by 2 bases, with 8 bases between. CDR1 and CDR2 (germline): SQVTM, ANQGSEA. The CDR3 loop is CSVRVTGNTIYF. The DNA for the CDR3 is TGCAGCGTCAGGGTAACTGGAAACACCATATATTTT.

The gene calls are TRBV29-1 and TRBJ2-7, with TRBD2 identical over 9 bases. This CDR3 is 13 amino acids long. Germline V gene sequence: CDR1 SQVTM, CDR2 ANQGSEA. J was trimmed by 4 bases and V by 6 bases; bases with no gene match: 7. The CDR3 nucleotides read TGCAGCGTCGCGGGAGGGCCTTTGTACGAGCAGTACTTC. Its translation: CSVAGGPLYEQYF.

This sequence joins TRBV10-3 and TRBJ1-2; D not resolved. This CDR3 has 14 amino acids. V was trimmed by 0 bases and J by 4 bases, leaving 9 bases between them. Germline CDR1 ENHRY, CDR2 SYGVKD. Here the CDR3 DNA reads TGTGCCATCAGTGAGTCTGGGGTGGCCTATGGCTACACCTTC. Protein sequence: CAISESGVAYGYTF.

V usage is TRBV7-2 and J usage is TRBJ2-5; maybe TRBD2 (6 bases). The germline V gene has CDR1 SGHTA and CDR2 FQGNSA. V was trimmed by 1 base and J by 7 bases, leaving 16 bases between them. This CDR3 comprises 15 residues. CDR3 residues: CASSLVGGGQGTQYF. The CDR3 DNA is TGTGCCAGCAGCTTAGTCGGGGGTGGGCAGGGGACCCAGTACTTC. The variable domain in full, with the rest retrieved from reference TRBV7-2 and TRBJ2-5, is GAGVSQSPSNKVTEKGKDVELRCDPISGHTALYWYRQSLGQGLEFLIYFQGNSAPDKSGLPSDRFSAERTGGSVSTLTIQRTQQEDSAVYLCASSLVGGGQGTQYFGPGTRLLVL.

Details on this clone: This sample also contains other DNA sequences that code for the same CDR3. CDR3 DNA: TGTGCCAGAAGCTTGGGGCGGGGGGAGCAGTACTTC. This codes for CARSLGRGEQYF. This chain uses TRBV5-3 with TRBJ2-7; TRBD2 aligns across 7 bases. TRBV5-3 is known as an ORF, though its function is uncertain. With 0 bases clipped from V and 7 bases from J, the junction kept 1 base outside the gene matches. This CDR3 is 12 amino acids long.

This clone was detected a few times. This sequence joins TRBV19 and TRBJ1-5; 9 nucleotides agree with TRBD1. The CDR3 runs 18 residues. The germline V gene encodes CDR1 LNHDA and CDR2 SQIVND (reference sequence). V was clipped by 6 bases and J by 1 base; unmatched bases: 13. In DNA form, the CDR3 reads TGTGCCAGTAGAGAGGGACAGGGACTGCTGGTGAGCAATCAGCCCCAGCATTTT. As protein: CASREGQGLLVSNQPQHF.

A single count supports this clone. This chain joins TRBV28 and TRBJ1-3, with 8 positions matching TRBD1. The germline V gene encodes CDR1 MDHEN and CDR2 SYDVKM. The CDR3 extends over 15 amino acids. J gave up 0 bases and V 9 bases, and 7 bases lay outside the gene matches. The CDR3 nucleotides are TGTGCCAGTTTCGGACAGGGACGCTCTGGAAACACCATATATTTT. Its translation is CASFGQGRSGNTIYF.